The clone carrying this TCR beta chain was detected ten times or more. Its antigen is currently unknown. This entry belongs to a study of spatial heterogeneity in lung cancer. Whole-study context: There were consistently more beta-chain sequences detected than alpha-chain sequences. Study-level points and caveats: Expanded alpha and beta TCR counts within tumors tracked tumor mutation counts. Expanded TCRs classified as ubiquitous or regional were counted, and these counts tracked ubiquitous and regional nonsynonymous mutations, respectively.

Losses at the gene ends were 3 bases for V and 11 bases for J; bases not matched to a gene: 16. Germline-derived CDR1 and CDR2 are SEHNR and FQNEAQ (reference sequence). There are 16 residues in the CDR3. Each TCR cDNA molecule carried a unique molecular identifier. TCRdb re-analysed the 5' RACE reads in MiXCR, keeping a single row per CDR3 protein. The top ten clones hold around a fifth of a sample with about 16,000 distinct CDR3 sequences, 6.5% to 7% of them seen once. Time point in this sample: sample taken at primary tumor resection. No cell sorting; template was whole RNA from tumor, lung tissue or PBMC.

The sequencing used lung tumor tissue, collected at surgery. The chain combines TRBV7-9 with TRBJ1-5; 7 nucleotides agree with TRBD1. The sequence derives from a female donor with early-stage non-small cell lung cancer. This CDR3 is CASSLGDRGASRTQHF. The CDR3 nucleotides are TGTGCCAGCAGCTTGGGGGACAGAGGGGCATCAAGGACCCAGCATTTT.